One and the same sample provided the 8 T cell receptor beta chains below, sequenced in a study of blood T cell repertoires in COVID-19. Assay used: immunoSEQ multiplex PCR; TCRdb lists only in-frame clones, some missing. In the table there are around 200,000 clones, around 81% of which are singletons. The sequencing sample was made of peripheral blood. These receptors were taken from a man in his fifties or sixties with active or convalescent COVID-19.

This clone was seen a few times. The chain uses TRBV7-2 and TRBJ1-5; 10 nucleotides agree with TRBD1. Germline-derived CDR1 and CDR2 are SGHTA and FQGNSA. V shed 5 bases and J 3 bases; nucleotides not matched to a gene: 4. CDR3 length: 15 amino acids. The CDR3 sequence: CASSGTGDFNQPQHF. The CDR3 nucleotides read TGTGCCAGCAGCGGGACAGGGGACTTCAATCAGCCCCAGCATTTT.

A single count supports this clone. The V and J genes are TRBV7-7 and TRBJ2-7; TRBD1 matches at 8 bases. CDR3 size: 15 residues. Trimming cost V 5 bases and J 0 bases; bases outside gene matches: 6. The V gene's germline CDR1 is SSHAT and CDR2 FNYEAQ (reference sequence). The CDR3 sequence is CASSRGQGSSYEQYF. CDR3 nucleotide sequence: TGTGCCAGCAGCCGTGGACAGGGTTCCTCCTACGAGCAGTACTTC. Full variable domain (missing parts from reference TRBV7-7 and TRBJ2-7): GAGVSQSPRYKVTKRGQDVTLRCDPISSHATLYWYQQALGQGPEFLTYFNYEAQPDKSGLPSDRFSAERPEGSISTLTIQRTEQRDSAMYRCASSRGQGSSYEQYFGPGTRLTVT.

Comment on this clone: The junction departs from germline at one end; a sequencing error may be responsible. The V gene is TRBV7-2, the J gene TRBJ1-2; D may be TRBD1 (5 bases). Germline CDR1 SGHTA, CDR2 FQGNSA. The CDR3 has 13 amino acids. The CDR3 reads CASSPRGNSGYTF. CDR3 sequence (DNA): TGTGCCAGCAGCCCCCGGGGGAACTCTGGCTACACCTTC.

This chain joins TRBV5-4 and TRBJ2-7, with 7 bases identical to TRBD1. CDR3 length equals 13 residues. CDR1 and CDR2 (germline): SGHNT, YYREEE (reference sequence). Trimming took 4 bases from V and 3 from J; bases not matched to a gene: 4. CDR3 nucleotides: TGTGCCAGCAGCGTGGACAGGAGCTACGAGCAGTACTTC. Its translation is CASSVDRSYEQYF.

The CDR3 is CASSGGQTYEQYF. DNA for the CDR3: TGCGCCAGCAGCGGGGGACAGACCTACGAGCAGTACTTC. V gene TRBV5-1 combines with J gene TRBJ2-7; 7 nucleotides match TRBD1. Germline V gene sequence: CDR1 SGHRS, CDR2 YFSETQ. With V trimmed by 4 bases and J by 2 bases, 3 bases remained unmatched. This CDR3 is 13 amino acids long.

This chain joins TRBV7-2 and TRBJ2-5; maybe TRBD2 (6 bases). Looked up from germline, CDR1 is SGHTA and CDR2 is FQGNSA. The CDR3 consists of 13 residues. Trimming pared 2 bases from V and 4 bases from J, leaving 8 bases between. As DNA, the CDR3 is TGTGCCAGCAGCTTAATGGGGGGAGAGACCCAGTACTTC. Its translation: CASSLMGGETQYF. Together with reference TRBV7-2 and TRBJ2-5, the CDR3 gives the full variable domain: GAGVSQSPSNKVTEKGKDVELRCDPISGHTALYWYRQSLGQGLEFLIYFQGNSAPDKSGLPSDRFSAERTGGSVSTLTIQRTQQEDSAVYLCASSLMGGETQYFGPGTRLLVL.

The rearrangement links TRBV9 to TRBJ1-1; 7 bases map to TRBD1. V was clipped by 4 bases and J by 6 bases; unmatched bases: 12. CDR3 length: 15 amino acids. CDR1 and CDR2 (germline): SGDLS, YYNGEE. The CDR3 DNA is TGTGCCAGCAGCCTTGATAGTAGAGGGGGCTCTGAAGCTTTCTTT. Amino acids: CASSLDSRGGSEAFF.

V and J are TRBV18 and TRBJ1-5, with TRBD1 matching 8 bases. There are 16 residues in the CDR3. Germline V CDR1 and CDR2: KGHSH, LQKENI. The junction had 8 bases not matched to a gene; V was cut back by 3 bases and J by 4 bases. The CDR3 DNA reads as TGTGCCAGCTCACCCCCCGGGACAGGTCCTAATCAGCCCCAGCATTTT. This encodes CASSPPGTGPNQPQHF.